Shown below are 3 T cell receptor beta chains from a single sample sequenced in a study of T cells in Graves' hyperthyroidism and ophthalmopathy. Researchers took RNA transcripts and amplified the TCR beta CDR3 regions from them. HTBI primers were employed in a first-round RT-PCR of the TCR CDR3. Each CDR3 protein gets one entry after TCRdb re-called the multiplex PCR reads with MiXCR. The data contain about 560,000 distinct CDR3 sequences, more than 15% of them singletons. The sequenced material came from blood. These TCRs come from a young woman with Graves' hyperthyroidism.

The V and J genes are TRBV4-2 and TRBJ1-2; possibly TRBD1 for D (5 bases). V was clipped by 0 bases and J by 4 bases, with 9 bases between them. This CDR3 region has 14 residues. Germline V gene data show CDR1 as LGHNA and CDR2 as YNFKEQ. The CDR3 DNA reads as TGTGCCAGCAGCCAAGACTTGACAGTCTATGGCTACACCTTC. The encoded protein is CASSQDLTVYGYTF.

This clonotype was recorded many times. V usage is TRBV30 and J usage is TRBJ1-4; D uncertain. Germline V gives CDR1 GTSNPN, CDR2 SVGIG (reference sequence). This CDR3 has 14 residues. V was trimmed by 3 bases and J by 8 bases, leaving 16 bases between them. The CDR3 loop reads CAWSPSFELEKLFF. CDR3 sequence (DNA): TGTGCCTGGAGCCCCTCCTTTGAACTGGAAAAACTGTTTTTT.

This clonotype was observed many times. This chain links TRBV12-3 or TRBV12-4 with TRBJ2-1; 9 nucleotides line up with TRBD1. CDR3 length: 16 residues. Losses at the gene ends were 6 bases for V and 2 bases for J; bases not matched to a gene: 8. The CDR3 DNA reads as TGTGCCAGCAGCCTACCCGGGACAGGGCCCTACAATGAGCAGTTCTTC. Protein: CASSLPGTGPYNEQFF.